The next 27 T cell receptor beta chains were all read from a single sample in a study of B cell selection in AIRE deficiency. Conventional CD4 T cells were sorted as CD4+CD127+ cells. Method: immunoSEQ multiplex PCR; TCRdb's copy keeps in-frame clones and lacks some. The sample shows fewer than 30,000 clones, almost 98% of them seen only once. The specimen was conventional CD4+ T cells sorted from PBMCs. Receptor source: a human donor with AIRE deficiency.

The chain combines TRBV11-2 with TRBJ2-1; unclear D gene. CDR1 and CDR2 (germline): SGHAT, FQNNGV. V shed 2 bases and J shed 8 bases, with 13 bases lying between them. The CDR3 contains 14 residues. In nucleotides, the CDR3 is TGTGCCAGCAGCTTACGTCGGACGAGTGATGAGCAGTTCTTC. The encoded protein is CASSLRRTSDEQFF. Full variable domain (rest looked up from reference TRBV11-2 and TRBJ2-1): EAGVAQSPRYKIIEKRQSVAFWCNPISGHATLYWYQQILGQGPKLLIQFQNNGVVDDSQLPKDRFSAERLKGVDSTLKIQPAKLEDSAVYLCASSLRRTSDEQFFGPGTRLTVL.

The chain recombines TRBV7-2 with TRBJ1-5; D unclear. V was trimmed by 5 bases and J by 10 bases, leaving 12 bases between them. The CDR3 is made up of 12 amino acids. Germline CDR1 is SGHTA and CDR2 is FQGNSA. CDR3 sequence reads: CASSQERRPQHF. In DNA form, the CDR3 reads TGTGCCAGCAGCCAGGAGAGGCGTCCCCAGCATTTT.

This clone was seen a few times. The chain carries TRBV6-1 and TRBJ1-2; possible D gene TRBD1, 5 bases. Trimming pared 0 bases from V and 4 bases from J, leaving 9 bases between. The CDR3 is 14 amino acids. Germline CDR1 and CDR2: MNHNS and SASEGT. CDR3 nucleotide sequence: TGTGCCAGCAGTGAAGCCAGACAGTCCTATGGCTACACCTTC. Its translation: CASSEARQSYGYTF.

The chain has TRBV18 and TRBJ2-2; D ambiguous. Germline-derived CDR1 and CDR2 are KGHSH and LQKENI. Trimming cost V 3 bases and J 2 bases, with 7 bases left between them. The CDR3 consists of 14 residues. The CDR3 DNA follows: TGTGCCAGCTCACCTGTGTCCAACACCGGGGAGCTGTTTTTT. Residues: CASSPVSNTGELFF.

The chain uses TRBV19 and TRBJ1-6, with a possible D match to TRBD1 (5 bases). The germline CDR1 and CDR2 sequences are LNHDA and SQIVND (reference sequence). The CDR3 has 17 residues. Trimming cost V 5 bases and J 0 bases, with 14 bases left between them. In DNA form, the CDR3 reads TGTGCCAGTAGTCCCCGGGGGACGAGCTCCTATAATTCACCCCTCCACTTT. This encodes CASSPRGTSSYNSPLHF.

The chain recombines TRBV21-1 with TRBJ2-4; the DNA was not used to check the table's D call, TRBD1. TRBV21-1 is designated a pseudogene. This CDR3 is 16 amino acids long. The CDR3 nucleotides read TGTGCCAGCAGCAAGGACAGTCGAGTAGCCAAAAACATTCAGTACTTC. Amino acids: CASSKDSRVAKNIQYF.

The CDR3 DNA reads as TGCGCCAGCAGCCAGCGCGGACAGGCTAACACTGAAGCTTTCTTT. Its protein is CASSQRGQANTEAFF. The chain employs TRBV4-3 and TRBJ1-1; TRBD1 agrees at 7 bases. Germline trimming cut 3 bases from V and 2 bases from J; bases unmatched to any gene: 6. Per germline, CDR1 LGHNA and CDR2 YSLEER. The CDR3 length is 15 residues.

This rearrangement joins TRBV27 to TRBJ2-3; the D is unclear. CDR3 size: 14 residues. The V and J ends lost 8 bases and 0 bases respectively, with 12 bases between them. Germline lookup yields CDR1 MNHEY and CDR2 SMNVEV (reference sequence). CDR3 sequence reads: CASRRGTSTDTQYF. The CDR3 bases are TGTGCCAGCCGCCGAGGAACTAGCACAGATACGCAGTATTTT.

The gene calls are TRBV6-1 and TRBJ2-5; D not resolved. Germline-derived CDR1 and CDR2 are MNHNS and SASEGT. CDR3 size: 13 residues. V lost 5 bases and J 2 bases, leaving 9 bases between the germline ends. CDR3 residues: CASSHSGQETQYF. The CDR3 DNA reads TGTGCCAGCAGTCACAGTGGACAAGAGACCCAGTACTTC.

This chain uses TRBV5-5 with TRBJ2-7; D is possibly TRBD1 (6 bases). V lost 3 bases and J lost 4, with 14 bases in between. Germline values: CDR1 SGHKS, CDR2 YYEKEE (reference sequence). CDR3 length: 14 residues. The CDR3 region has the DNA TGTGCCAGCAGCTACCAGGGGTCCGTGTACGAGCAGTACTTC. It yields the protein CASSYQGSVYEQYF.

The CDR3 nucleotides read TGTGCCAGTAGTATTTTCGGCCAGGGGGCGTATAATAGTCTGTACAATGAGCAGTTCTTC. Translation gives CASSIFGQGAYNSLYNEQFF. V usage is TRBV19 and J usage is TRBJ2-1, with 8 positions matching TRBD1. CDR1 is LNHDA and CDR2 is SQIVND in the germline V gene (reference sequence). The CDR3 is 20 amino acids. V was pared by 3 bases and J by 4 bases, with 20 bases of the junction left unmatched.

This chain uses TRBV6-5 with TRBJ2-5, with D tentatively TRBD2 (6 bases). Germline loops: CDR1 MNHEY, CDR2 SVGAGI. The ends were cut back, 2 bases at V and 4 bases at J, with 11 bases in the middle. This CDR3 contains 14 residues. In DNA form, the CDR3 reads TGTGCCAGCAGTTACAGGCTAGCGCGAGAGACCCAGTACTTC. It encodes CASSYRLARETQYF.

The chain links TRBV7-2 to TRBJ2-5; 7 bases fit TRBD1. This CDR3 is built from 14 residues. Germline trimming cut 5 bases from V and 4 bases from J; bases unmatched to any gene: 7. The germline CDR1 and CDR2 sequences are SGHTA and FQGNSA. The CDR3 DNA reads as TGTGCCAGCAGCCCAGGGGGACGAACAGAGACCCAGTACTTC. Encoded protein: CASSPGGRTETQYF.

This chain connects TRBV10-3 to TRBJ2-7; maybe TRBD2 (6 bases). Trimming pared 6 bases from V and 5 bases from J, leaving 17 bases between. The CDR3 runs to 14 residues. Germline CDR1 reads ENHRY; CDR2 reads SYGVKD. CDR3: CAIRPGLGGDEQYF. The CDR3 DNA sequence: TGTGCCATCAGACCGGGACTTGGAGGAGACGAGCAGTACTTC.

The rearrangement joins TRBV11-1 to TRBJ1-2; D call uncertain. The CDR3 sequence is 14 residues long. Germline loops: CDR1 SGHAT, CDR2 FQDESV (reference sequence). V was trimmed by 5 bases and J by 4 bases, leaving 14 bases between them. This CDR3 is CASSPAGRIYGYTF. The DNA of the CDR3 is TGTGCCAGCAGCCCGGCGGGCAGGATCTATGGCTACACCTTC.

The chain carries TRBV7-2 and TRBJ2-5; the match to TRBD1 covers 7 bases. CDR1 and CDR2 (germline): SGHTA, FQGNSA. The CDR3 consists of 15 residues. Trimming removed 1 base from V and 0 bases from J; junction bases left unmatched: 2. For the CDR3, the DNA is TGTGCCAGCAGCTTAGGGGACAGAGACCAAGAGACCCAGTACTTC. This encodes CASSLGDRDQETQYF.

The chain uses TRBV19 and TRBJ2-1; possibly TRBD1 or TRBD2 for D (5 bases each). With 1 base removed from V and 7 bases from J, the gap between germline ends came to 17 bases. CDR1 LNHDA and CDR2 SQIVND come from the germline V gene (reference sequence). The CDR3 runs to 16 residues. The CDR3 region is CASSIGGTRGGNEQFF. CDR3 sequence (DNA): TGTGCCAGTAGTATAGGGGGCACCCGAGGAGGAAATGAGCAGTTCTTC.

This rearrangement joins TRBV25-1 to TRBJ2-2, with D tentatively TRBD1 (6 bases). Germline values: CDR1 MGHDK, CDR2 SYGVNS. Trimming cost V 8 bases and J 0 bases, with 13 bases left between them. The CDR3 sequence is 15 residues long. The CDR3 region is CASRTGQTNTGELFF. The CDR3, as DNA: TGTGCCAGCCGTACGGGACAAACGAACACCGGGGAGCTGTTTTTT.

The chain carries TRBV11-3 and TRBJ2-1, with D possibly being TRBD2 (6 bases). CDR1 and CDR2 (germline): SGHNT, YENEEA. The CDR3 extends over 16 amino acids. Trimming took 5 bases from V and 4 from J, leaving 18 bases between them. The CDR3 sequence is CASSAGGTGNYNEQFF. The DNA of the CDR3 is TGTGCCAGCAGCGCCGGTGGGACTGGTAATTACAATGAGCAGTTCTTC.

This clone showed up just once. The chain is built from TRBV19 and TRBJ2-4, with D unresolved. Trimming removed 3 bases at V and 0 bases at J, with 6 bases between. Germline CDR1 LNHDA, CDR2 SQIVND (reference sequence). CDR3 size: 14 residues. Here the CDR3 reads CASSMELAKNIQYF. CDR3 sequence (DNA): TGTGCCAGTAGTATGGAGTTAGCCAAAAACATTCAGTACTTC.

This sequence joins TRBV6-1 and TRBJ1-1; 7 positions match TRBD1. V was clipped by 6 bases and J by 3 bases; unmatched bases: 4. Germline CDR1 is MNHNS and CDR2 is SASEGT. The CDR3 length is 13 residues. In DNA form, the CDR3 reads TGTGCCAGCAGAAGCACAGGGGACACTGAAGCTTTCTTT. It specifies CASRSTGDTEAFF.

CDR3 amino acids: CAISQGAFGNTIYF. As DNA, the CDR3 is TGTGCCATCTCACAGGGGGCTTTTGGAAACACCATATATTTT. The chain joins TRBV19 to TRBJ1-3; 9 bases line up with TRBD1. V lost 10 bases, J lost 3 bases, and 7 bases stayed unmatched. Germline CDR1 LNHDA, CDR2 SQIVND (reference sequence). CDR3 length: 14 residues. Supplemented by reference TRBV19 and TRBJ1-3, the full variable domain reads DGGITQSPKYLFRKEGQNVTLSCEQNLNHDAMYWYRQDPGQGLRLIYYSQIVNDFQKGDIAEGYSVSREKKESFPLTVTSAQKNPTAFYLCAISQGAFGNTIYFGEGSWLTVV.

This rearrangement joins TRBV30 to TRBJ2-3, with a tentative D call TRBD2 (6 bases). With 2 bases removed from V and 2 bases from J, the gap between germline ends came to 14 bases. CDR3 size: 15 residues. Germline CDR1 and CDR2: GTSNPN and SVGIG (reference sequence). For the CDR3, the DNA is TGTGCCTGGAGTAAGGACGGGGGTTTCACAGATACGCAGTATTTT. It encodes CAWSKDGGFTDTQYF. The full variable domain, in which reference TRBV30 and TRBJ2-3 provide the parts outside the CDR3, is SQTIHQWPATLVQPVGSPLSLECTVEGTSNPNLYWYRQAAGRGLQLLFYSVGIGQISSEVPQNLSASRPQDRQFILSSKKLLLSDSGFYLCAWSKDGGFTDTQYFGPGTRLTVL.

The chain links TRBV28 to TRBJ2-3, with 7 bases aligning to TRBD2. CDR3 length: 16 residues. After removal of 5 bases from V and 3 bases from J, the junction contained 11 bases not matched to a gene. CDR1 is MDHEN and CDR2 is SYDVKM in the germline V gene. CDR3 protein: CASSDPKGLLTDTQYF. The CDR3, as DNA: TGTGCCAGCAGTGATCCCAAGGGACTACTTACAGATACGCAGTATTTT. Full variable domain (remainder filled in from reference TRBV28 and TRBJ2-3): DVKVTQSSRYLVKRTGEKVFLECVQDMDHENMFWYRQDPGLGLRLIYFSYDVKMKEKGDIPEGYSVSREKKERFSLILESASTNQTSMYLCASSDPKGLLTDTQYFGPGTRLTVL.

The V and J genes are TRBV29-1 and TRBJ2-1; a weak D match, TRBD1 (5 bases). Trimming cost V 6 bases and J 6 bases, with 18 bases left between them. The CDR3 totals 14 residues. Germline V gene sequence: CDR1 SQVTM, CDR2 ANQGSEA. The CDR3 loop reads CSVTGSSLGNEQFF. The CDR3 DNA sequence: TGCAGCGTAACAGGCTCTTCGCTCGGCAATGAGCAGTTCTTC.

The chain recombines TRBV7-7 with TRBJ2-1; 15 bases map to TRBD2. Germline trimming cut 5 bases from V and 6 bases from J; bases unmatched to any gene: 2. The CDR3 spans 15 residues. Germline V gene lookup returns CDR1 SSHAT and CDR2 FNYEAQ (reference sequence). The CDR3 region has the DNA TGTGCCAGCAGCCAGGGACTAGCGGGAGGCAATGAGCAGTTCTTC. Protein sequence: CASSQGLAGGNEQFF.

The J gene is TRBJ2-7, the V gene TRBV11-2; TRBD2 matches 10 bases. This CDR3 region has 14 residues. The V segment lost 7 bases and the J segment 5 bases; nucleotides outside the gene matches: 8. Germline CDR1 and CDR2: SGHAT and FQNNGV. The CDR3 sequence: CASMPGLARHEQYF. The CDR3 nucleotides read TGTGCCAGCATGCCGGGACTAGCGAGGCACGAGCAGTACTTC.